The T cell receptor (beta chain) described here comes from a study of T cells after yellow fever vaccination. Study-wide findings and caveats: Highly abundant clonotypes carried over from the bulk population could end up in FACS-sorted repertoires as contaminants. A limited proportion of clonotypes was detected within both the CD4 and CD8 compartments.

Trimming removed 5 bases from V and 3 bases from J, with 14 bases in between. Germline V gene lookup returns CDR1 SGHRS and CDR2 YFSETQ. CDR3 length: 15 residues. At least ten counts were recorded for this clonotype. Its target is not known. The study made its TCR cDNA through 5'RACE template switching. That step introduced a universal primer site along with UMIs. TCRdb redid the calling of the 5' RACE reads with MiXCR, one entry per CDR3 protein. The sample includes some 340,000 distinct CDR3 sequences, approximately 4% of them seen just once. This receptor was identified in a man aged 18 to 35 who received the YFV17D yellow fever vaccine. The material was PBMCs, obtained 5 days after the yellow fever booster vaccination. V and J are TRBV5-1 and TRBJ1-4; possible D gene TRBD1, 5 bases. The CDR3 reads CASRPQDMANEKLFF. The CDR3 DNA is TGCGCCAGCAGACCTCAGGACATGGCTAATGAAAAACTGTTTTTT.